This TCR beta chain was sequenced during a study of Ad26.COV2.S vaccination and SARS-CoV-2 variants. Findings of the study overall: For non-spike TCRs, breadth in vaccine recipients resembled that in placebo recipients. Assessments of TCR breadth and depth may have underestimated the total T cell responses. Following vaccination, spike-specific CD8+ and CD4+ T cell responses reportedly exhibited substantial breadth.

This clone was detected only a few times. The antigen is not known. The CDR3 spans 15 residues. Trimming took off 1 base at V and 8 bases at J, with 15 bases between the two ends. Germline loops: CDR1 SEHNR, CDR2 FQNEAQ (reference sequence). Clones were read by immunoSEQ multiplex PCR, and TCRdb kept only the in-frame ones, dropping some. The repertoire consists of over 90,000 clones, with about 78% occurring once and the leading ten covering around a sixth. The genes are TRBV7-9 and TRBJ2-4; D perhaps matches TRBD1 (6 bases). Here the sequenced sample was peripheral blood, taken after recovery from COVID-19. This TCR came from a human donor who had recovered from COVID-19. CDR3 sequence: CASSLGKQGEDIQYF. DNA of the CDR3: TGTGCCAGCAGCTTAGGCAAACAGGGTGAGGACATTCAGTACTTC.